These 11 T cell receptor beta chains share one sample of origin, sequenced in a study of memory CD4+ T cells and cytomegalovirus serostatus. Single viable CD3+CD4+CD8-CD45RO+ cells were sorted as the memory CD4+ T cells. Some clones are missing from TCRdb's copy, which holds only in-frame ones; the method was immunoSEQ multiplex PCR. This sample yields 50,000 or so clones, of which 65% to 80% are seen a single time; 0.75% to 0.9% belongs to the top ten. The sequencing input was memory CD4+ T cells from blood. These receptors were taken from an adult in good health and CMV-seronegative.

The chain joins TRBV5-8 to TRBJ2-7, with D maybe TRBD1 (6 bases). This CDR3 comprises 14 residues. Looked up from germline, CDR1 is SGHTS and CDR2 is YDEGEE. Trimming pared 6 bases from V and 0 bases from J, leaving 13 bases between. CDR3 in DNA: TGTGCCAGCACCCGGACAGCGCTCTCCTACGAGCAGTACTTC. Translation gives CASTRTALSYEQYF.

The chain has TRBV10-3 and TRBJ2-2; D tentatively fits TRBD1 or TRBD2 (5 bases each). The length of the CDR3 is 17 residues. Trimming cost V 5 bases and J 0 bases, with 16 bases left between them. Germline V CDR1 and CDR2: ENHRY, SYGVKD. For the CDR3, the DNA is TGTGCCATCAGTTCCGGGACGGGCTCCTCGAACACCGGGGAGCTGTTTTTT. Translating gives CAISSGTGSSNTGELFF.

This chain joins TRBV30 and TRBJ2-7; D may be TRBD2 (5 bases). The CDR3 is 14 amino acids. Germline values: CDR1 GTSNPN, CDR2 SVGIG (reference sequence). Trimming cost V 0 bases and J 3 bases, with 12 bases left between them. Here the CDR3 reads CAWSVRLPGYEQYF. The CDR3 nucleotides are TGTGCCTGGAGTGTACGACTACCAGGCTACGAGCAGTACTTC.

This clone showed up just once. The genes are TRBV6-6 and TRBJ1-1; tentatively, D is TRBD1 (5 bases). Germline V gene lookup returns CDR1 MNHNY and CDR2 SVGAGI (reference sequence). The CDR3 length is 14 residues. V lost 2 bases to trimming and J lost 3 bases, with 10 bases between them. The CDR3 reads CASSYRAGYTEAFF. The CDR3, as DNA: TGTGCCAGCAGTTACCGGGCAGGGTACACTGAAGCTTTCTTT.

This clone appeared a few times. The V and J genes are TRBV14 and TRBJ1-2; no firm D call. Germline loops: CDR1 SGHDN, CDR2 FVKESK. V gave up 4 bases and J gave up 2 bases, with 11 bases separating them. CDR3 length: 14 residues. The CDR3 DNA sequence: TGTGCCAGCAGCCGGCCGGGTTTCAACTATGGCTACACCTTC. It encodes CASSRPGFNYGYTF.

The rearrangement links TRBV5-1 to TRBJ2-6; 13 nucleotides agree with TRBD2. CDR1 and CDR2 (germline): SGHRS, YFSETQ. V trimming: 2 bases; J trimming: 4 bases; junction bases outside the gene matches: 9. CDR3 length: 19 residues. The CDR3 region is CASSFLLAGGPSGANVLTF. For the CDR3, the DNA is TGCGCCAGCAGCTTCCTACTAGCGGGAGGGCCGAGCGGGGCCAACGTCCTGACTTTC. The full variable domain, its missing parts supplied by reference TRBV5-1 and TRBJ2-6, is KAGVTQTPRYLIKTRGQQVTLSCSPISGHRSVSWYQQTPGQGLQFLFEYFSETQRNKGNFPGRFSGRQFSNSRSEMNVSTLELGDSALYLCASSFLLAGGPSGANVLTFGAGSRLTVL.

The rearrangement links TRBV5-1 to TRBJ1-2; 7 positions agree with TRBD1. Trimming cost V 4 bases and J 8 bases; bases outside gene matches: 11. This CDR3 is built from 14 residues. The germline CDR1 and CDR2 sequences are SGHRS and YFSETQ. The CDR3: CASSEDRLVMGYTF. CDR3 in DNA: TGCGCCAGCAGCGAGGACAGGCTTGTTATGGGCTACACCTTC. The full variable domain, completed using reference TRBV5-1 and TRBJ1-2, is KAGVTQTPRYLIKTRGQQVTLSCSPISGHRSVSWYQQTPGQGLQFLFEYFSETQRNKGNFPGRFSGRQFSNSRSEMNVSTLELGDSALYLCASSEDRLVMGYTFGSGTRLTVV.

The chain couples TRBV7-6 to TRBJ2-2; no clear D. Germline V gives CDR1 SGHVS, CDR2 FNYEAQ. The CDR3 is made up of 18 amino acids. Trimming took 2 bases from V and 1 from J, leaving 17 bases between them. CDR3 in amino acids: CASSLYPPLLGNTGELFF. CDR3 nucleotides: TGTGCCAGCAGCTTATACCCCCCGCTACTCGGGAACACCGGGGAGCTGTTTTTT.

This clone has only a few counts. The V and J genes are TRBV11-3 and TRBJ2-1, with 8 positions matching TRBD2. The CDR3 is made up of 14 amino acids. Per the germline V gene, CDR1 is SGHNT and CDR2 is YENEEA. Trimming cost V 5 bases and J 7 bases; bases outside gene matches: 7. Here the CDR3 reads CASSLFGGGNEQFF. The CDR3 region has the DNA TGTGCCAGCAGCCTATTCGGGGGGGGAAATGAGCAGTTCTTC.

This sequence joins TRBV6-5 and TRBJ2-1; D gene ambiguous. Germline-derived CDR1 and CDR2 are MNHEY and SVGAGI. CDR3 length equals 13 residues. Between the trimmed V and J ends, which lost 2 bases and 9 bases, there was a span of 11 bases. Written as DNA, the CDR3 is TGTGCCAGCAGTTACGGTTATTCGGGTGAGCAGTTCTTC. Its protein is CASSYGYSGEQFF.

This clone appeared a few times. CDR3 nucleotide sequence: TGTGCCAGCAGCTTGGCCGGGGAGCTGTTTTTT. This translates into CASSLAGELFF. V usage is TRBV11-2 and J usage is TRBJ2-2; unclear D gene. Trimming removed 3 bases at V and 6 bases at J, with 2 bases between. Germline-derived CDR1 and CDR2 are SGHAT and FQNNGV. The CDR3 has 11 residues.